This T cell receptor beta chain was sequenced in a study of blood T cell repertoires in COVID-19. At the level of the study: Spain, Italy and the United States supplied samples that represented acute and convalescent COVID-19.

V lost 4 bases and J lost 1; bases outside the gene matches: 12. Germline assignment: CDR1 SGHRS and CDR2 YFSETQ. The CDR3 is made up of 17 amino acids. Clinical history reported by participants formed the basis on which cohorts were assigned. Within the 2 weeks before study entry, each person in the exposed group met a COVID-19 case. Profiling relied on immunoSEQ multiplex PCR, and the TCRdb table lists in-frame clones only, not all of them. The data show about 300,000 clones, roughly nine tenths seen once. The chain carries TRBV5-1 and TRBJ2-7, with TRBD1 matching 9 bases. This receptor was obtained from a woman aged 45-59 years who had been exposed to COVID-19. What was sequenced was PBMCs or T cells enriched from blood (not recorded which). The chain's CDR3 is CASSPQIGTGKSYEQYF. The DNA for the CDR3 is TGCGCCAGCAGCCCGCAAATAGGGACAGGGAAATCCTACGAGCAGTACTTC.